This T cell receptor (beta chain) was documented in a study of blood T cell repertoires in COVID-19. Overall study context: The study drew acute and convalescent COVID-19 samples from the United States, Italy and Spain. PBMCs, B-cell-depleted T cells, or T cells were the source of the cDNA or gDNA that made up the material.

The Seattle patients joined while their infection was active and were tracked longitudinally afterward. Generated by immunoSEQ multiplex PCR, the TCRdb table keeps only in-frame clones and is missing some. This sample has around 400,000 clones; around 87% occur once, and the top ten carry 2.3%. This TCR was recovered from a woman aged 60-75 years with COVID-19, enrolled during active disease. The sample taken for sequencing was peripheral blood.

CDR3 sequence reads: CASSKRTGDFEQYF. DNA for the CDR3: TGTGCCAGTAGTAAGAGGACGGGGGACTTCGAGCAGTACTTC. The J gene is TRBJ2-7, the V gene TRBV19; D is possibly TRBD2 (6 bases). Trimming shortened V by 4 bases and J by 6 bases, and 16 bases separated the two germline ends. The CDR3 has 14 residues. Germline-derived CDR1 and CDR2 are LNHDA and SQIVND (reference sequence).